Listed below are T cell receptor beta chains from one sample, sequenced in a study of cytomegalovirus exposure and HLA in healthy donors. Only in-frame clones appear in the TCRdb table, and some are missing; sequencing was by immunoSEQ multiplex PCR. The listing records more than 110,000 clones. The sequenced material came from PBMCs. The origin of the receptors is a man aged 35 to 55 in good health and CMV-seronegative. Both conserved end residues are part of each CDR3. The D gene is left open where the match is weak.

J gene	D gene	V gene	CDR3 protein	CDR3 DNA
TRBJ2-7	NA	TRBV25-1	CASSARYEQYF	TGTGCCAGCAGTGCCCGCTACGAGCAGTACTTC
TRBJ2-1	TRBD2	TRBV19	CASSPQGTSGGESFNEQFF	TGTGCCAGTAGCCCGCAAGGGACTAGCGGGGGGGAGTCTTTCAATGAGCAGTTCTTC
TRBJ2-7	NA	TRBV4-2	CASSQGGDSSYEQYF	TGTGCCAGCAGCCAAGGCGGGGATAGCTCCTACGAGCAGTACTTC
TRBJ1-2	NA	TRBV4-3	CASSQVPGEGYTF	TGCGCCAGCAGCCAAGTTCCCGGGGAAGGCTACACCTTC
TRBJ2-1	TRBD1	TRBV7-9	CASSSTGGYEQFF	TGTGCCAGCAGCAGCACAGGGGGTTATGAGCAGTTCTTC
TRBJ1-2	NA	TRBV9	CASSVQPDGGGYTF	TGTGCCAGCAGCGTACAGCCCGACGGGGGTGGCTACACCTTC
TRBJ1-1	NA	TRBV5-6	CASSLVGQGVTEAFF	TGTGCCAGCAGCTTGGTAGGGCAGGGTGTCACTGAAGCTTTCTTT
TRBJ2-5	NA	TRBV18	CASSGGETQYF	TGTGCCAGCTCGGGAGGAGAGACCCAGTACTTC
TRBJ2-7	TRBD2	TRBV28	CASSPTSGDSYEQYF	TGTGCCAGCAGCCCAACTAGCGGGGACTCCTACGAGCAGTACTTC
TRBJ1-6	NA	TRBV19	CASSISWAGRSSPLHF	TGTGCCAGTAGTATCTCTTGGGCAGGGAGGAGTTCACCCCTCCACTTT
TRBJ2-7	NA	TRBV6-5	CASSYSGQRSYEQYF	TGTGCCAGCAGTTACTCAGGCCAGCGTAGCTACGAGCAGTACTTC
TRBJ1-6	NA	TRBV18	CASSPGTIGSPLHF	TGTGCCAGCTCACCCGGGACTATAGGATCACCCCTCCACTTT
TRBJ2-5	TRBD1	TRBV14	CASRGTGGFETQYF	TGTGCCAGCAGGGGGACAGGGGGCTTTGAGACCCAGTACTTC
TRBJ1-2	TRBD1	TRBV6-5	CAGTGGPNYGYTF	TGCGCCGGGACAGGGGGTCCCAACTATGGCTACACCTTC
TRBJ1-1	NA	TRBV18	CASSPGQTANTEAFF	TGTGCCAGCTCACCAGGGCAGACAGCAAACACTGAAGCTTTCTTT
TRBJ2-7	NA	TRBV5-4	CASSLDGGGSYEQYF	TGTGCCAGCAGCTTGGATGGGGGCGGCTCCTACGAGCAGTACTTC
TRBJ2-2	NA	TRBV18	CASSPPGGSNTGELFF	TGTGCCAGCTCACCCCCCGGCGGGTCGAACACCGGGGAGCTGTTTTTT
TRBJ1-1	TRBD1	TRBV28	CASSSPGQQLNTEAFF	TGTGCCAGCAGTTCTCCGGGACAGCAATTGAACACTGAAGCTTTCTTT
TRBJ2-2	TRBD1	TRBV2	CASRDRGSTGELFF	TGTGCCAGCCGCGACAGGGGATCTACCGGGGAGCTGTTTTTT
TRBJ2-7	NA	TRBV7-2	CASSSISYEQYF	TGTGCCAGCAGCTCAATCTCCTACGAGCAGTACTTC
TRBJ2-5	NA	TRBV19	CASSKGPGFQETQYF	TGTGCCAGTAGTAAGGGCCCAGGGTTCCAAGAGACCCAGTACTTC
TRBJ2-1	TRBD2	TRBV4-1	CASSPGLAGGIIYNEQFF	TGCGCCAGCAGCCCGGGACTAGCGGGGGGTATAATCTACAATGAGCAGTTCTTC
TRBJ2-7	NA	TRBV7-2	CASSIGTSYEQYF	TGTGCCAGCAGCATCGGGACATCCTACGAGCAGTACTTC
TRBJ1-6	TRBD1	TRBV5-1	CASREGQSNSPLHF	TGCGCCAGCAGGGAGGGACAGAGTAATTCACCCCTCCACTTT
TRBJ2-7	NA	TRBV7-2	CASSPVTTSLGGEQYF	TGTGCCAGCAGCCCCGTTACAACCTCGCTAGGGGGCGAGCAGTACTTC
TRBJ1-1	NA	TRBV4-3	CASSQDVSTEAFF	TGCGCCAGCAGCCAAGATGTTAGTACTGAAGCTTTCTTT
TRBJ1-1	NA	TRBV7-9	CASGPGAQNTEAFF	TGTGCCAGCGGCCCGGGAGCGCAGAACACTGAAGCTTTCTTT
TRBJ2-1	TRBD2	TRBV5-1	CASSSQVALAGEEQFF	TGCGCCAGCAGCTCCCAAGTCGCCCTAGCGGGGGAAGAGCAGTTCTTC
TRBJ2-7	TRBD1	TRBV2	CATERDRERQYF	TGTGCCACCGAACGGGACAGAGAACGGCAGTACTTC
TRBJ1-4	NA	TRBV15	CATSRARDWKEKLFF	TGTGCCACCAGCAGAGCCAGGGATTGGAAGGAAAAACTGTTTTTT
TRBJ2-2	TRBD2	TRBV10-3	CAISGRSGNGGELFF	TGTGCCATCAGTGGGAGAAGCGGGAATGGCGGGGAGCTGTTTTTT
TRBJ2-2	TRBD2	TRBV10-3	CAISESATSGYLNTGELFF	TGTGCCATCAGTGAGTCAGCGACTAGCGGGTATTTAAACACCGGGGAGCTGTTTTTT
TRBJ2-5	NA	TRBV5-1	CASSPRPGQETQYF	TGCGCCAGCAGCCCACGTCCGGGTCAAGAGACCCAGTACTTC
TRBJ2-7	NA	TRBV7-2	CASSLYSEQYF	TGTGCCAGCAGCCTCTATTCCGAGCAGTACTTC
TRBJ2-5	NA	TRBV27	CASSLSVRGETQYF	TGTGCCAGCAGTTTATCGGTGAGGGGGGAGACCCAGTACTTC
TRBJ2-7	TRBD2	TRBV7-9	CASRTGLAGSYEQYF	TGTGCCAGCAGAACCGGACTAGCGGGGTCATACGAGCAGTACTTC
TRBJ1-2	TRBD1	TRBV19	CASSTGAENYGYTF	TGTGCCAGCTCTACAGGGGCCGAGAACTATGGCTACACCTTC
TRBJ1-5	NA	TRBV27	CASSLSVQANQPQHF	TGTGCCAGCAGTTTATCGGTGCAGGCCAATCAGCCCCAGCATTTT
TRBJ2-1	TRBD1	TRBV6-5	CASCGTGAYNEQFF	TGTGCCAGCTGCGGGACAGGGGCCTACAATGAGCAGTTCTTC
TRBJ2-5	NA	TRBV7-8	CASSLINRETQYF	TGTGCCAGCAGTTTGATCAACAGAGAGACCCAGTACTTC
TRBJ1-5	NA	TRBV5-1	CASSLEQYFSGVHQPQHF	TGCGCCAGCAGCTTGGAACAATACTTCTCCGGAGTACACCAGCCCCAGCATTTT
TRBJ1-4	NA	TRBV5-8	CASSLRQTRVEEKLFF	TGTGCCAGCAGCTTGAGGCAGACCCGAGTGGAGGAAAAACTGTTTTTT
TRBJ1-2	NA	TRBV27	CASSLGASNYGYTF	TGTGCCAGCAGTTTAGGAGCTTCAAACTATGGCTACACCTTC
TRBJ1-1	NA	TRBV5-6	CASSLWGGTEAFF	TGTGCCAGCAGCCTTTGGGGGGGCACTGAAGCTTTCTTT
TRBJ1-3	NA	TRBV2	CASSVIQSSGNTIYF	TGTGCCAGCAGTGTAATACAGAGCTCTGGAAACACCATATATTTT
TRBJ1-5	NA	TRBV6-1	CASSEGGKQPQHF	TGTGCCAGCAGTGAGGGGGGGAAGCAGCCCCAGCATTTT
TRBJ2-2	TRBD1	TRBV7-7	CASSSDRGNTGELFF	TGTGCCAGCAGCTCGGACAGGGGGAACACCGGGGAGCTGTTTTTT
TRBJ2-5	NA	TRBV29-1	CSINEPGRETQYF	TGCAGCATTAATGAACCAGGGAGGGAGACCCAGTACTTC
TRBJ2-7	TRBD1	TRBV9	CASSVGGTGSYEQYF	TGTGCCAGCAGCGTAGGGGGGACAGGATCCTACGAGCAGTACTTC
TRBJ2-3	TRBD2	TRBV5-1	CASSSGDTDTQYF	TGCGCCAGCAGTAGCGGGGACACAGATACGCAGTATTTT
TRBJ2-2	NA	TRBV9	CASSVYTGPGELFF	TGTGCCAGCAGCGTGTATACAGGGCCCGGGGAGCTGTTTTTT
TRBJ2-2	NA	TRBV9	CASSVRQGREAGELFF	TGTGCCAGCAGCGTCCGCCAGGGAAGAGAAGCAGGGGAGCTGTTTTTT
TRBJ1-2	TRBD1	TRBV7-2	CASVRDRERLSYGYTF	TGTGCCAGCGTCCGGGACAGGGAGCGCCTGAGCTATGGCTACACCTTC
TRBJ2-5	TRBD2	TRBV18	CASSPSGGGETQYF	TGTGCCAGCTCACCATCGGGCGGGGGAGAGACCCAGTACTTC
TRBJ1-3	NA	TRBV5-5	CASSREQLGGGNTIYF	TGTGCCAGCAGCAGGGAACAGTTGGGAGGCGGAAACACCATATATTTT
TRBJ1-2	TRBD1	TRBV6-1	CASSQTGGGSYGYTF	TGTGCCAGCAGTCAAACAGGGGGCGGGAGCTATGGCTACACCTTC